This T cell receptor (beta chain) appears in the sequencing data of a study of shared clonotypes between healthy human individuals. Findings and limits, study-wide: Though the depth was large, rarefaction showed that sorted-subset sequencing was incomplete.

The V gene's germline CDR1 is SGHTA and CDR2 FQGNSA. There are 17 residues in the CDR3. V lost 5 bases and J lost 0; bases outside the gene matches: 8. Assay used: immunoSEQ multiplex PCR; TCRdb lists only in-frame clones, some missing. The table has about 700,000 clones, over 65% seen once. Turning to this clone: Its antigen is unknown.

The rearrangement joins TRBV7-2 to TRBJ2-7, with TRBD2 matching 12 bases. Material for sequencing was memory CD4+ T cells sorted from blood. The subset was: CD45RA-negative fraction. This receptor was identified in a woman in her twenties or thirties in good health. This chain's CDR3 is CASSITWTSGNSYEQYF. In DNA form, the CDR3 reads TGTGCCAGCAGCATTACCTGGACTAGCGGGAACTCCTACGAGCAGTACTTC.